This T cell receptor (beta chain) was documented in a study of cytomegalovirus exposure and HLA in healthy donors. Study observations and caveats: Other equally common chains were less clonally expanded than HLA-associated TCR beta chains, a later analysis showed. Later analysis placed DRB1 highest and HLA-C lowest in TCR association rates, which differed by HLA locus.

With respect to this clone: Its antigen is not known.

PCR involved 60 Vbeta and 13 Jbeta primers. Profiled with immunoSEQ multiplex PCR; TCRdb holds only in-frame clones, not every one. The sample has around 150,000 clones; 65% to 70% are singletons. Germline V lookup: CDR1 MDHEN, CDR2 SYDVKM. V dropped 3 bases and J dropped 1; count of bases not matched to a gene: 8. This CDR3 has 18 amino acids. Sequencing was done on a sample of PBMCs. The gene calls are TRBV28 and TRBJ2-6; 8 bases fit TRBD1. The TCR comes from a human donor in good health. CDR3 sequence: CASSFYQGAVSGANVLTF. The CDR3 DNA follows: TGTGCCAGCAGTTTTTATCAGGGGGCGGTATCTGGGGCCAACGTCCTGACTTTC.